This TCR beta chain appears in the sequencing data of a study of somatic mutations in cytotoxic T cells in rheumatoid arthritis. The wider study: Patients had approximately 30 ml EDTA blood drawn right after diagnosis, before any treatment. Among the T-cell populations stained with V beta antibodies, some were separated by flow sorting at nearly 100% purity, including V beta1+ cells whose TCRB was sequenced. Overall study results and limits: CD8+ clonality rose with age in rheumatoid arthritis patients, not healthy controls.

V trimming: 2 bases; J trimming: 7 bases; junction bases outside the gene matches: 14. This CDR3 contains 18 residues. Germline V gene sequence: CDR1 MNHEY, CDR2 SMNVEV (reference sequence). As concerns this clone: Its antigen is not known.

In the original workflow: Matching between patient CD8+ clones larger than 1% and published virus-specific TCRB sequences was rare. The method was immunoSEQ multiplex PCR; TCRdb's version includes in-frame clones alone and lacks a portion of them. That table furnishes V, J and clone size, whereas the DNA furnished D and trimming. This sample has about 10,000 clones; about nine tenths occur once, and the top ten carry approximately 14%. The chain links TRBV27 to TRBJ2-1, with TRBD2 identical over 10 bases. This TCR came from a woman aged 18 to 35 with rheumatoid arthritis. The sequenced sample was CD8+ T cells sorted from blood. CDR3 protein: CASSLVTSGLAFANEQFF. CDR3 DNA: TGTGCCAGCAGTTTAGTCACGTCGGGACTAGCGTTTGCTAATGAGCAGTTCTTC.